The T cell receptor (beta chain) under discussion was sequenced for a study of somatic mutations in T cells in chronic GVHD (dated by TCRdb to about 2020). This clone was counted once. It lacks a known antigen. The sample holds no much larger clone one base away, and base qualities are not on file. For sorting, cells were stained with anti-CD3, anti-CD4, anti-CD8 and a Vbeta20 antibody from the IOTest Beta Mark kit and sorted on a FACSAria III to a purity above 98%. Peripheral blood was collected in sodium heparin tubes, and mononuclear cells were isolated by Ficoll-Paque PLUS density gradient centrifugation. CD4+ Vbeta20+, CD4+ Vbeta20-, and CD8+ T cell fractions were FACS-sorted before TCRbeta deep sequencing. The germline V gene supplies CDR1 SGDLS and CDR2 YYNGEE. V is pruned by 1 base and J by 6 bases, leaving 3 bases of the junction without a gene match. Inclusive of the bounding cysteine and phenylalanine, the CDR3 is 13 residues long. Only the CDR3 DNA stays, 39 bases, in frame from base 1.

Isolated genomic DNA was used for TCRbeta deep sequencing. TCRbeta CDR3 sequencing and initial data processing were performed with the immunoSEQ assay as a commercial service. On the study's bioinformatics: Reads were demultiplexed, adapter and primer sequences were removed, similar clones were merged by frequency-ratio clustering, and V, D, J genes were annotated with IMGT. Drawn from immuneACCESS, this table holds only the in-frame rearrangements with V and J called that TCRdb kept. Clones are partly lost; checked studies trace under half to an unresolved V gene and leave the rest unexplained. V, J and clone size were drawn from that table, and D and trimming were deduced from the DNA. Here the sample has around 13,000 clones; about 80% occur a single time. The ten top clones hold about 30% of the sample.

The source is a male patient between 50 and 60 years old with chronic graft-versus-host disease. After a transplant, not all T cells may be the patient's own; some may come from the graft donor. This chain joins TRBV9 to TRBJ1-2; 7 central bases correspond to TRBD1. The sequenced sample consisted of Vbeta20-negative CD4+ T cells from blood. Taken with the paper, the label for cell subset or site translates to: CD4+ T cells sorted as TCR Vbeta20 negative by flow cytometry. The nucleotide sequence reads TGTGCCAGCAGCGTAACAGGGGTCGATGGCTACACCTTC. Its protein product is CASSVTGVDGYTF.